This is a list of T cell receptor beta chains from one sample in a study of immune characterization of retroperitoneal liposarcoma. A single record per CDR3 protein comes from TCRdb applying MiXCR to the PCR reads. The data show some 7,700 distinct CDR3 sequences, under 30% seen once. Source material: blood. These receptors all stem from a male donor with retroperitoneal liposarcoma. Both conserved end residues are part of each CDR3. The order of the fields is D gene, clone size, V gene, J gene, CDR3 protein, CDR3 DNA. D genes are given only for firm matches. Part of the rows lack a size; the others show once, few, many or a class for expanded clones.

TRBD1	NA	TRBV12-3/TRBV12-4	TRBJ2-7	CASSLGTGMNEQYF	TGTGCCAGCAGTTTAGGGACAGGGATGAACGAGCAGTACTTC
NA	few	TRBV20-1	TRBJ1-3	CSARPNRAGNTIYF	TGCAGTGCTAGACCTAACAGGGCTGGAAACACCATATATTTT
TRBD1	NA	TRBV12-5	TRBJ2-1	CASGLAYPGQGGNEQFF	TGTGCTAGTGGTTTGGCTTACCCGGGACAGGGCGGGAATGAGCAGTTCTTC
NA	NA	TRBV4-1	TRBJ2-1	CASSQTRALAGDEQFF	TGCGCCAGCAGCCAGACGAGGGCCCTCGCCGGGGACGAGCAGTTCTTC
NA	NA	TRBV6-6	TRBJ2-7	CASTPHGTLRSYEQYF	TGTGCCAGCACCCCGCACGGGACTTTACGCTCCTACGAGCAGTACTTC
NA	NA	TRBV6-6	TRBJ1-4	CASSYGLGGEGKLFF	TGTGCCAGCAGTTACGGGCTGGGAGGTGAAGGAAAACTGTTTTTT
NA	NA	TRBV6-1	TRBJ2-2	CASSERAGSLAGELFF	TGTGCCAGCAGTGAAAGGGCAGGGTCCTTGGCCGGGGAGCTGTTTTTT
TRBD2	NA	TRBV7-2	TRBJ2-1	CASSSDGLAVNEQFF	TGTGCCAGCAGCTCCGACGGACTAGCGGTTAATGAGCAGTTCTTC
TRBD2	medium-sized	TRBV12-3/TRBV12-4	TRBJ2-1	CASRPGTSGSPYNEQFF	TGTGCCAGCAGACCAGGGACTAGCGGGAGCCCCTACAATGAGCAGTTCTTC
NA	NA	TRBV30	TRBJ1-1	CAWSKGVNTEAFF	TGTGCCTGGAGTAAAGGTGTGAACACTGAAGCTTTCTTT
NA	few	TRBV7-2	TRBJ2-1	CASSLDGSLEQFF	TGTGCCAGCAGCTTAGATGGATCCTTGGAGCAGTTCTTC
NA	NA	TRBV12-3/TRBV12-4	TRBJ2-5	CASSLNGRGSEQYF	TGTGCCAGCAGTTTAAACGGCCGAGGCAGTGAGCAGTACTTC
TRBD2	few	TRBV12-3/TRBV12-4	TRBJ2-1	CASSFLAGVAFSYNEQFF	TGTGCCAGCAGTTTCTTAGCGGGAGTCGCCTTCTCCTACAATGAGCAGTTCTTC
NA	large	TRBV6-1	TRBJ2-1	CASSEQGHNEQFF	TGTGCCAGCAGTGAACAGGGACACAATGAGCAGTTCTTC
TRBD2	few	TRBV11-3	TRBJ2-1	CASSPIAGSYNEQFF	TGTGCCAGCAGCCCTATAGCGGGATCTTACAATGAGCAGTTCTTC
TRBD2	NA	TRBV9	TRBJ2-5	CASSPQAGAGEETQYF	TGTGCCAGCAGCCCTCAGGCGGGAGCCGGGGAAGAGACCCAGTACTTC
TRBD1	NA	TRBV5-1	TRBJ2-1	CASNTGGSNEQFF	TGCGCCAGCAATACAGGGGGAAGCAATGAGCAGTTCTTC